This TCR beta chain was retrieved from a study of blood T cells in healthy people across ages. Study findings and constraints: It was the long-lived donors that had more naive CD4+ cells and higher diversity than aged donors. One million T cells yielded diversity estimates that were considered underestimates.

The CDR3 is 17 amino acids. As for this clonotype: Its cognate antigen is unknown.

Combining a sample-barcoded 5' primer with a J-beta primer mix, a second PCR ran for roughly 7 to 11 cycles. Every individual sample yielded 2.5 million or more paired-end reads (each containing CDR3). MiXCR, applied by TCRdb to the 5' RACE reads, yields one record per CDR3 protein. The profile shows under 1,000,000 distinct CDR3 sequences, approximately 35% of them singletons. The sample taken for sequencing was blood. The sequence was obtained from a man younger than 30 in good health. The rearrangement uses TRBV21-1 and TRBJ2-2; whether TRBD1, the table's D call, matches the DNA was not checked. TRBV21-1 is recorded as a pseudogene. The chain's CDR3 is CASSLTYRGLLSGELFF. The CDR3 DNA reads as TGTGCCAGCAGTCTTACTTACAGGGGGCTTCTTTCCGGGGAGCTGTTTTTT.